Here is one T cell receptor (beta chain) with its context. This record belongs to a study of blood T cell repertoires in COVID-19. Study-wide background: T cells, B-cell-depleted T cells, or PBMCs supplied cDNA or gDNA.

The table came from immunoSEQ multiplex PCR; TCRdb's copy has only in-frame clones and leaves some out. Of 150,000 to 200,000 clones listed, approximately 88% are singletons. Per the germline V gene, CDR1 is SGHTA and CDR2 is FQGNSA. This CDR3 comprises 16 residues. Losses at the gene ends were 5 bases for V and 3 bases for J; bases not matched to a gene: 9. The J gene is TRBJ2-1, the V gene TRBV7-2; 8 bases fit TRBD2. Sequences were obtained from PBMCs or T cells enriched from blood (not recorded which). The sequence came from a woman aged 60-75 years who had recovered from COVID-19. CDR3: CASSLPGLAGYNEQFF. CDR3 sequence (DNA): TGTGCCAGCAGCCTACCAGGACTAGCAGGCTACAATGAGCAGTTCTTC.